These 31 T cell receptor beta chains were sequenced from one sample in a study of blood T cell repertoires in COVID-19. Sequencing used immunoSEQ multiplex PCR; TCRdb keeps in-frame clones, though not all of them. This table holds about 220,000 clones, roughly four fifths found once. The sequencing sample was made of peripheral blood. These receptors all come from a woman in her seventies with acute or convalescent COVID-19.

The chain joins TRBV23-1 to TRBJ1-4; D is possibly TRBD1 (6 bases). TRBV23-1 qualifies as an ORF whose function is uncertain. CDR3 size: 14 residues. V dropped 11 bases and J dropped 0 bases, with 13 bases sitting between them. CDR3 region: CACGTPTTNEKLFF. The DNA of the CDR3 is TGCGCCTGTGGGACACCCACAACTAATGAAAAACTGTTTTTT.

V and J are TRBV11-2 and TRBJ1-2; 9 bases agree with TRBD1. This CDR3 has 15 residues. Germline values: CDR1 SGHAT, CDR2 FQNNGV. V lost 5 bases, J lost 8 bases, and 12 bases stayed unmatched. In DNA, the CDR3 is TGTGCCAGCAGCCCTAGCACAGGGGGCGCGTCAGGCTACACCTTC. Amino acid sequence: CASSPSTGGASGYTF.

This clone appeared a single time. The CDR3 DNA sequence: TGTGCCACCAGTGGAGCCCAAAGCAGCACAGATACGCAGTATTTT. This sequence encodes CATSGAQSSTDTQYF. This sequence joins TRBV24-1 and TRBJ2-3; D not certain. CDR1 is KGHDR, CDR2 SFDVKD, per germline. The length of the CDR3 is 15 residues. Trimming cost V 5 bases and J 0 bases, with 11 bases left between them.

The rearrangement joins TRBV19 to TRBJ2-7; maybe TRBD1 (7 bases). CDR3 length equals 15 residues. Trimming shortened V by 4 bases and J by 5 bases, and 18 bases separated the two germline ends. CDR1 LNHDA and CDR2 SQIVND come from the germline V gene (reference sequence). The CDR3 region is CASSTDGGGLNEQYF. The CDR3 coding sequence is TGTGCCAGTAGTACCGATGGAGGGGGCCTCAACGAGCAGTACTTC.

V is TRBV19 and J is TRBJ1-1; D is undetermined. With 9 bases removed from V and 1 base from J, the gap between germline ends came to 18 bases. The CDR3 covers 15 residues. In germline, CDR1 is LNHDA, CDR2 SQIVND (reference sequence). CDR3 protein: CASNDRSYGNTEAFF. The DNA of the CDR3 is TGTGCCAGCAACGATCGGAGTTATGGGAACACTGAAGCTTTCTTT.

The gene calls are TRBV18 and TRBJ1-4; the D is unclear. The CDR3 is 17 residues long. V was trimmed by 1 base and J by 0 bases, leaving 12 bases between them. CDR1 is KGHSH, CDR2 LQKENI, per germline. The CDR3, as DNA: TGTGCCAGCTCACCACTAAGATCCCTAACAACTAATGAAAAACTGTTTTTT. Protein product: CASSPLRSLTTNEKLFF.

This rearrangement joins TRBV6-5 to TRBJ1-2; 8 bases fit TRBD1. The CDR3 runs to 14 residues. Germline CDR1 MNHEY, CDR2 SVGAGI. Trimming removed 6 bases from V and 3 bases from J; junction bases left unmatched: 6. Written as DNA, the CDR3 is TGTGCCAGCAGCCGGACAGGGAGGGACTATGGCTACACCTTC. Translated: CASSRTGRDYGYTF.

The CDR3 sequence: CASSLAGSLYYGYTF. The DNA of the CDR3 is TGCGCCAGCAGCTTGGCAGGATCCCTATACTATGGCTACACCTTC. The rearrangement joins TRBV5-1 to TRBJ1-2, with D unresolved. With 0 bases removed from V and 3 bases from J, the gap between germline ends came to 12 bases. This CDR3 comprises 15 residues. In germline, CDR1 is SGHRS, CDR2 YFSETQ.

The chain uses TRBV7-2 and TRBJ2-1; 8 nucleotides align to TRBD1. The CDR3 spans 15 residues. Germline V gene sequence: CDR1 SGHTA, CDR2 FQGNSA. V trimming: 0 bases; J trimming: 6 bases; junction bases outside the gene matches: 4. The CDR3 DNA sequence: TGTGCCAGCAGCTTAGCGGGACAGGCCTTCAATGAGCAGTTCTTC. Its translation: CASSLAGQAFNEQFF. The full variable domain, rest sourced from reference TRBV7-2 and TRBJ2-1, is GAGVSQSPSNKVTEKGKDVELRCDPISGHTALYWYRQSLGQGLEFLIYFQGNSAPDKSGLPSDRFSAERTGGSVSTLTIQRTQQEDSAVYLCASSLAGQAFNEQFFGPGTRLTVL.

The table lists this clone with many counts. The genes are TRBV7-8 and TRBJ2-7; D may be TRBD2 (7 bases). The CDR3 has 15 amino acids. V lost 1 base and J lost 6, with 16 bases in between. Germline CDR1 and CDR2: SGHVS and FQNEAQ. CDR3 protein: CASSLEARGRVEQYF. The DNA for the CDR3 is TGTGCCAGCAGCTTAGAGGCGCGGGGGCGCGTCGAGCAGTACTTC. Full variable domain (remainder filled in from reference TRBV7-8 and TRBJ2-7): GAGVSQSPRYKVAKRGQDVALRCDPISGHVSLFWYQQALGQGPEFLTYFQNEAQLDKSGLPSDRFFAERPEGSVSTLKIQRTQQEDSAVYLCASSLEARGRVEQYFGPGTRLTVT.

The chain employs TRBV28 and TRBJ2-7; no reliable D call. V was trimmed by 3 bases and J by 2 bases, leaving 11 bases between them. This CDR3 has 14 amino acids. In germline, CDR1 is MDHEN, CDR2 SYDVKM. This chain's CDR3 is CASSFYRNPYEQYF. The DNA of the CDR3 is TGTGCCAGCAGTTTTTACAGAAACCCCTACGAGCAGTACTTC. Full variable domain (rest looked up from reference TRBV28 and TRBJ2-7): DVKVTQSSRYLVKRTGEKVFLECVQDMDHENMFWYRQDPGLGLRLIYFSYDVKMKEKGDIPEGYSVSREKKERFSLILESASTNQTSMYLCASSFYRNPYEQYFGPGTRLTVT.

The V and J genes are TRBV5-1 and TRBJ2-7, with D perhaps matching TRBD2 (6 bases). The V gene lost 4 bases and the J gene lost 6 bases, with 14 bases spanning the gap. Germline V gives CDR1 SGHRS, CDR2 YFSETQ. CDR3 length: 13 residues. For the CDR3, the DNA is TGCGCCAGCAGCCCGCGGGGTCAGGGCGAGCAGTACTTC. Translated: CASSPRGQGEQYF.

The chain combines TRBV19 with TRBJ2-2; tentatively, D is TRBD2 (5 bases). The germline V gene encodes CDR1 LNHDA and CDR2 SQIVND (reference sequence). This CDR3 region has 15 residues. The ends were cut back, 11 bases at V and 2 bases at J, with 18 bases in the middle. Written as DNA, the CDR3 is TGTGCCTCCCGTCGCGGGCAGACAAACACCGGGGAGCTGTTTTTT. Translating it yields CASRRGQTNTGELFF.

The rearrangement links TRBV19 to TRBJ1-2, with 7 bases that match TRBD1. The CDR3 totals 14 residues. J lost 7 bases, V lost 5 bases, and 10 bases had no gene match. The germline V gene encodes CDR1 LNHDA and CDR2 SQIVND (reference sequence). The CDR3 region has the DNA TGTGCCAGTAGTCTGGGGACAGCGTCCTCTGGCTACACCTTC. This translates into CASSLGTASSGYTF.

As regards this clone: A junction end diverges from the germline sequence, so it may reflect a read error. The chain uses TRBV6-5 and TRBJ2-1, with 12 positions matching TRBD1. The germline V gene has CDR1 MNHEY and CDR2 SVGAGI. The CDR3 totals 15 residues. The CDR3 sequence is CASTYGTGGKQEQFF. Written as DNA, the CDR3 is TGTGCCAGCACTTACGGGACAGGGGGCAAGCAGGAGCAGTTCTTC.

The chain is built from TRBV27 and TRBJ1-1, with D hard to call. V was cut by 9 bases and J by 5 bases, with 16 bases left in between. In germline, CDR1 is MNHEY, CDR2 SMNVEV (reference sequence). There are 13 residues in the CDR3. The CDR3 protein is CASHPTGRTEAFF. The CDR3 nucleotides read TGTGCCAGTCATCCGACGGGTCGGACTGAAGCTTTCTTT.

This chain links TRBV28 with TRBJ1-4; 7 bases match TRBD1. With 7 bases clipped from V and 4 bases from J, the junction kept 12 bases outside the gene matches. CDR1 MDHEN and CDR2 SYDVKM come from the germline V gene. The length of the CDR3 is 16 residues. The CDR3 here is CASTSGGGQFNEKLFF. The DNA of the CDR3 is TGTGCCAGCACCTCGGGGGGGGGACAGTTTAATGAAAAACTGTTTTTT.

The chain uses TRBV10-3 and TRBJ2-4, with a weak D call TRBD2 (5 bases). Germline CDR1 reads ENHRY; CDR2 reads SYGVKD. CDR3 length: 15 amino acids. Between the trimmed V and J ends, which lost 10 bases and 0 bases, there was a span of 16 bases. The CDR3 sequence is CATGEDSRAKNIQYF. DNA of the CDR3: TGTGCCACCGGTGAGGACTCCCGAGCCAAAAACATTCAGTACTTC.

This chain uses TRBV7-2 with TRBJ1-1; D remains unclear. CDR1 is SGHTA and CDR2 is FQGNSA in the germline V gene. This CDR3 contains 16 residues. V lost 0 bases and J 0 bases, leaving 11 bases between the germline ends. CDR3 in amino acids: CASSLAGGSLNTEAFF. The CDR3 bases are TGTGCCAGCAGCTTAGCGGGAGGCAGCCTGAACACTGAAGCTTTCTTT.

In nucleotides, the CDR3 is TGTGCCAGCAGCTTATGGGGGCTCCAAGAGACCCAGTACTTC. This sequence encodes CASSLWGLQETQYF. The rearrangement joins TRBV7-2 to TRBJ2-5; D is possibly TRBD1 (6 bases). CDR1 is SGHTA, CDR2 FQGNSA, per germline. CDR3 length: 14 residues. V lost 2 bases and J 1 base, leaving 8 bases between the germline ends.

This sequence joins TRBV4-2 and TRBJ1-2; D remains unclear. CDR1 and CDR2 (germline): LGHNA, YNFKEQ. CDR3 length: 14 residues. V was cut by 0 bases and J by 0 bases, with 5 bases left in between. DNA for the CDR3: TGTGCCAGCAGCCAAGACCGGTCTAACTATGGCTACACCTTC. Residues: CASSQDRSNYGYTF.

The chain couples TRBV7-9 to TRBJ2-5; 7 nucleotides agree with TRBD1. CDR3 length: 15 amino acids. The V segment lost 1 base and the J segment 5 bases; nucleotides outside the gene matches: 7. Germline V lookup: CDR1 SEHNR, CDR2 FQNEAQ (reference sequence). CDR3 DNA sequence: TGTGCCAGCAGCTTAGAAAGGGGGCCTCAGGAGACCCAGTACTTC. Its translation: CASSLERGPQETQYF.

The rearrangement joins TRBV18 to TRBJ1-5, with D maybe TRBD1 (5 bases). Between the trimmed V and J ends, which lost 5 bases and 2 bases, there was a span of 13 bases. The CDR3 has 15 residues. Germline lookup yields CDR1 KGHSH and CDR2 LQKENI. The CDR3 region has the DNA TGTGCCAGCTCATCGCAGGGTTTGGGCAATCAGCCCCAGCATTTT. Translated, it gives CASSSQGLGNQPQHF.

As regards this clone: This sample includes further DNA sequences coding for the same CDR3. The chain couples TRBV12-3 or TRBV12-4 to TRBJ1-5; possible D gene TRBD1, 5 bases. The CDR3 is 12 residues long. Trimming shortened V by 6 bases and J by 6 bases, and 9 bases separated the two germline ends. CDR3 amino acids: CASSPGVQPQHF. The DNA for the CDR3 is TGTGCCAGCAGCCCGGGGGTTCAGCCCCAGCATTTT.

The CDR3: CASSLDNYSGNTIYF. The CDR3 DNA reads as TGTGCCAGCAGCCTGGACAACTACTCTGGAAACACCATATATTTT. The chain couples TRBV9 to TRBJ1-3, with D perhaps matching TRBD1 (5 bases). Germline CDR1 is SGDLS and CDR2 is YYNGEE. The CDR3 is 15 amino acids. V lost 4 bases and J 0 bases, leaving 11 bases between the germline ends.

This chain uses TRBV7-2 with TRBJ1-5, with D perhaps matching TRBD1 (5 bases). The CDR3 sequence is 15 residues long. The germline gives CDR1 SGHTA, CDR2 FQGNSA. V was clipped by 0 bases and J by 3 bases, with 9 bases between them. CDR3: CASSLAQGINQPQHF. In DNA, the CDR3 is TGTGCCAGCAGCTTAGCGCAGGGCATCAATCAGCCCCAGCATTTT.

This clone was seen a single time. The chain uses TRBV5-1 and TRBJ2-3; TRBD1 is a possible D gene (5 bases). Trimming took 0 bases from V and 3 from J, leaving 14 bases between them. This CDR3 comprises 16 residues. Germline V CDR1 and CDR2: SGHRS, YFSETQ. The CDR3 DNA reads as TGCGCCAGCAGCTTGGTCATTGCTAGGGGAACAGATACGCAGTATTTT. Protein product: CASSLVIARGTDTQYF.

The CDR3: CASSYHSGLVNTEAFF. Here the CDR3 DNA reads TGTGCCAGCAGCTACCATTCGGGACTCGTGAACACTGAAGCTTTCTTT. V is TRBV7-6 and J is TRBJ1-1, with D perhaps TRBD1 (5 bases). The CDR3 loop spans 16 amino acids. Germline V gene sequence: CDR1 SGHVS, CDR2 FNYEAQ. V was trimmed by 4 bases and J by 0 bases, leaving 15 bases between them.

The V and J genes are TRBV28 and TRBJ1-2; 7 nucleotides line up with TRBD1. V shed 3 bases, J shed 0 bases, and the junction held 7 bases outside the gene matches. This CDR3 comprises 16 residues. CDR1 and CDR2 (germline): MDHEN, SYDVKM. The CDR3 DNA is TGTGCCAGCAGTTTCACCACAGGGGAGGCTAACTATGGCTACACCTTC. Translating it yields CASSFTTGEANYGYTF.

This rearrangement joins TRBV30 to TRBJ2-2; TRBD1 matches 11 bases. Per the germline V gene, CDR1 is GTSNPN and CDR2 is SVGIG (reference sequence). The CDR3 totals 17 residues. The ends lost 2 bases at V and 5 bases at J; junction bases unmatched: 10. The CDR3 DNA sequence: TGTGCCTGGAGTTCAGAGGGACAGGGGGTATGGACCGGGGAGCTGTTTTTT. Its translation: CAWSSEGQGVWTGELFF.

The J gene is TRBJ1-2, the V gene TRBV5-8; TRBD1 might be the D (6 bases). Germline values: CDR1 SGHTS, CDR2 YDEGEE. V gave up 0 bases and J gave up 0 bases, with 9 bases separating them. This CDR3 spans 15 amino acids. The CDR3: CASSLVSGANYGYTF. The CDR3 bases are TGTGCCAGCAGCTTGGTCTCAGGGGCTAACTATGGCTACACCTTC.